Following are 30 T cell receptor beta chains from one sample sequenced in a study of beta chain features in type 1 diabetes. Findings and limits, study-wide: Shorter TCRB CDR3s, moderately but significantly so, marked every one of the four CD4+ subsets in Type 1 diabetes patients.

Expressed TCRB transcripts were sequenced after all isolated RNA was converted to cDNA. Assay: immunoSEQ multiplex PCR; the TCRdb copy retains only in-frame clones and omits some. The table records nearly 700,000 clones, roughly an eighth of them present only once. Their cognate antigens are unknown. The specimen sequenced was naive CD4+ T cells from blood. The receptors derive from a man aged 18 to 30 with type 1 diabetes.

The table lists this clone with a few counts. The chain links TRBV6-5 to TRBJ1-3, with a weak D call TRBD1 (5 bases). With 4 bases removed from V and 0 bases from J, the gap between germline ends came to 7 bases. The germline CDR1 and CDR2 sequences are MNHEY and SVGAGI. The CDR3 runs 14 residues. CDR3 DNA sequence: TGTGCCAGCAGTTTGGGGGTCTCTGGAAACACCATATATTTT. It codes for CASSLGVSGNTIYF.

The V call is TRBV7-9, the J call TRBJ1-5; D might be TRBD1 (5 bases). This CDR3 contains 15 residues. Trimming pared 1 base from V and 6 bases from J, leaving 13 bases between. Germline assignment: CDR1 SEHNR and CDR2 FQNEAQ (reference sequence). For the CDR3, the DNA is TGTGCCAGCAGCTTAGATCCGGGGGATGTTCAGCCCCAGCATTTT. The encoded protein is CASSLDPGDVQPQHF.

The rearrangement joins TRBV5-1 to TRBJ2-7, with D perhaps TRBD1 or TRBD2 (5 bases each). Trimming removed 1 base at V and 2 bases at J, with 16 bases between. Germline assignment: CDR1 SGHRS and CDR2 YFSETQ. CDR3 length: 16 residues. The CDR3 nucleotides are TGCGCCAGCAGCTTGAGCCCATCGAGGGACGCCTACGAGCAGTACTTC. It is translated as CASSLSPSRDAYEQYF.

Note on this clone: Other DNA sequences in this sample translate to the same CDR3. This sequence joins TRBV30 and TRBJ2-7; no reliable D call. Germline V gene lookup returns CDR1 GTSNPN and CDR2 SVGIG (reference sequence). The CDR3 extends over 12 amino acids. Trimming shortened V by 1 base and J by 3 bases, and 7 bases separated the two germline ends. The CDR3 is CAWSGSGYEQYF. The DNA for the CDR3 is TGTGCCTGGAGTGGTTCGGGCTACGAGCAGTACTTC.

The rearrangement uses TRBV7-8 and TRBJ2-5, with 11 bases matching TRBD2. The tail of the sequence fits TRBJ2-7 better, so the J call may be wrong. The germline CDR1 and CDR2 sequences are SGHVS and FQNEAQ. There are 14 residues in the CDR3. CDR3 nucleotide sequence: TGTGCCAGCAGCTTAGCGACTAGCGGGGCCGAGCAGTACTTC. The encoded protein is CASSLATSGAEQYF.

For this clone: Different DNA sequences within this sample yield the same CDR3. The chain employs TRBV9 and TRBJ2-7; D unresolved. V lost 0 bases, J lost 2 bases, and 9 bases lay in between. This CDR3 has 14 amino acids. The germline V gene has CDR1 SGDLS and CDR2 YYNGEE. The CDR3 nucleotides are TGTGCCAGCAGCGTAGGCCCAGGTCCCTACGAGCAGTACTTC. It translates to CASSVGPGPYEQYF.

J is TRBJ2-2 and V is TRBV7-9; 7 nucleotides align to TRBD1. The CDR3 totals 14 residues. Germline assignment: CDR1 SEHNR and CDR2 FQNEAQ (reference sequence). The V gene end was trimmed by 2 bases and the J gene end by 7 bases; junction bases not matched to a gene: 4. The CDR3 region has the DNA TGTGCCAGCAGCTTACCCGGGACAGTCGGGGAGCTGTTTTTT. It translates to CASSLPGTVGELFF.

J is TRBJ2-7 and V is TRBV6-5, with a tentative D call TRBD1 (6 bases). This CDR3 spans 14 amino acids. V was pared by 2 bases and J by 3 bases, with 11 bases between. CDR1 and CDR2 from the germline V gene are MNHEY and SVGAGI. In DNA, the CDR3 is TGTGCCAGCAGTTACGACAGGCAGCTCTACGAGCAGTACTTC. It encodes CASSYDRQLYEQYF.

This clone was detected a few times. The chain employs TRBV5-4 and TRBJ1-4; D not resolved. The CDR3 runs 14 residues. V was trimmed by 3 bases and J by 4 bases, leaving 10 bases between them. The V gene's germline CDR1 is SGHNT and CDR2 YYREEE (reference sequence). The CDR3, as DNA: TGTGCCAGCAGCTATGGGATCCTTAATGAAAAACTGTTTTTT. Amino acids: CASSYGILNEKLFF.

This clone was seen only a few times. The V and J genes are TRBV4-1 and TRBJ1-4, with D possibly matching TRBD1 (5 bases). This CDR3 is 15 amino acids long. V gave up 3 bases and J gave up 8 bases, with 16 bases separating them. Germline loops: CDR1 MGHRA, CDR2 YSYEKL. In DNA, the CDR3 is TGCGCCAGCAGCCATCCATTGGGAAACAGGGAAAAACTGTTTTTT. Translation gives CASSHPLGNREKLFF.

This clone was seen only a few times. The chain is built from TRBV9 and TRBJ2-7; D unclear. V was cut by 4 bases and J by 3 bases, with 11 bases left in between. Germline V gives CDR1 SGDLS, CDR2 YYNGEE. The CDR3 has 13 residues. CDR3 bases: TGTGCCAGCAGCAAAGGTCCGGTCTACGAGCAGTACTTC. As protein: CASSKGPVYEQYF.

The chain has TRBV25-1 and TRBJ1-2; D is unresolved. Germline CDR1 is MGHDK and CDR2 is SYGVNS. Trimming took 2 bases from V and 6 from J, leaving 13 bases between them. The CDR3 consists of 14 residues. In DNA, the CDR3 is TGTGCCAGCAGTGAAGTAGAAAGGGTACATGGCTACACCTTC. This encodes CASSEVERVHGYTF.

The chain has TRBV30 and TRBJ1-2; unclear D gene. Germline loops: CDR1 GTSNPN, CDR2 SVGIG (reference sequence). This CDR3 region has 16 residues. Trimming removed 3 bases at V and 1 base at J, with 18 bases between. The CDR3 loop reads CAWRSFRKAINYGYTF. The DNA of the CDR3 is TGTGCCTGGAGGAGCTTTCGGAAGGCGATTAACTATGGCTACACCTTC.

The sample holds a few counts of this clone. The V call is TRBV7-3, the J call TRBJ2-6, with 8 bases matching TRBD2. With V trimmed by 2 bases and J by 0 bases, 6 bases remained unmatched. This CDR3 is built from 18 residues. Germline loops: CDR1 SGHTA, CDR2 FQGTGA. The CDR3 loop reads CASSLPSGPFSGANVLTF. The CDR3 region has the DNA TGTGCCAGCAGCTTACCTAGCGGGCCCTTCTCTGGGGCCAACGTCCTGACTTTC.

This chain's CDR3 is CSVDRTGVDEQFF. The CDR3 DNA reads as TGCAGCGTGGACCGGACAGGGGTCGATGAGCAGTTCTTC. The V gene is TRBV29-1, the J gene TRBJ2-1, with 9 bases that match TRBD1. The CDR3 loop spans 13 amino acids. The junction had 8 bases not matched to a gene; V was cut back by 6 bases and J by 8 bases. Per the germline V gene, CDR1 is SQVTM and CDR2 is ANQGSEA.

The chain employs TRBV29-1 and TRBJ1-1, with TRBD1 matching 10 bases. Germline-derived CDR1 and CDR2 are SQVTM and ANQGSEA. This CDR3 comprises 15 residues. J gave up 3 bases and V 7 bases, and 11 bases lay outside the gene matches. CDR3: CSGGDRGRVDTEAFF. CDR3 DNA sequence: TGCAGCGGCGGGGACAGGGGTCGGGTGGACACTGAAGCTTTCTTT.

This sequence joins TRBV25-1 and TRBJ1-2; 10 bases match TRBD1. CDR3 length: 11 amino acids. Germline V lookup: CDR1 MGHDK, CDR2 SYGVNS. Losses at the gene ends were 4 bases for V and 12 bases for J; bases not matched to a gene: 2. CDR3 residues: CASSGQGANTF. The DNA of the CDR3 is TGTGCCAGCAGTGGACAGGGGGCTAACACCTTC.

V usage is TRBV19 and J usage is TRBJ1-2; D may be TRBD1 (5 bases). V lost 5 bases, J lost 2 bases, and 15 bases lay in between. Germline loops: CDR1 LNHDA, CDR2 SQIVND (reference sequence). The CDR3 is 15 amino acids. CDR3 nucleotide sequence: TGTGCCAGTAGTGCGGCCCAGGGAGGGAACTATGGCTACACCTTC. Its translation is CASSAAQGGNYGYTF.

There are a few counts of this clone. The chain employs TRBV5-6 and TRBJ1-6; D remains ambiguous. The CDR3 extends over 13 amino acids. V lost 5 bases and J 8 bases, leaving 11 bases between the germline ends. CDR1 and CDR2 (germline): SGHDT, YYEEEE. CDR3 DNA: TGTGCCAGCAGGGAGACCCCCGATTCACCCCTCCACTTT. Its protein is CASRETPDSPLHF.

The chain has TRBV27 and TRBJ2-3, with 9 nucleotides matching TRBD2. CDR1 is MNHEY, CDR2 SMNVEV, per germline (reference sequence). Germline trimming cut 5 bases from V and 2 bases from J; bases unmatched to any gene: 8. The CDR3 totals 16 residues. In DNA form, the CDR3 reads TGTGCCAGCAGTGCAGCGGGACTAGCTGACACAGATACGCAGTATTTT. Its translation is CASSAAGLADTDTQYF.

The rearrangement joins TRBV5-4 to TRBJ1-4; no clear D. Trimming took 4 bases from V and 8 from J, leaving 18 bases between them. This CDR3 is 15 amino acids long. CDR1 and CDR2 from the germline V gene are SGHNT and YYREEE (reference sequence). The CDR3 here is CASSPTAGTGEKLFF. Here the CDR3 DNA reads TGTGCCAGCAGCCCCACCGCCGGAACCGGAGAAAAACTGTTTTTT.

CDR3 in amino acids: CASSLFTEAFF. CDR3 DNA sequence: TGTGCCAGCAGCTTATTCACTGAAGCTTTCTTT. This rearrangement joins TRBV13 to TRBJ1-1; D is uncertain. Trimming cost V 2 bases and J 4 bases, with 2 bases left between them. The CDR3 runs 11 residues. From germline, CDR1 is PRHDT and CDR2 FYEKMQ (reference sequence).

This clone was seen a few times. Here the CDR3 reads CASSPPVAGIVTEAFF. As DNA, the CDR3 is TGTGCCAGCTCACCACCGGTGGCAGGGATTGTCACTGAAGCTTTCTTT. J is TRBJ1-1 and V is TRBV18; a possible D gene is TRBD1 (5 bases). V dropped 0 bases and J dropped 4 bases, with 15 bases sitting between them. Germline V lookup: CDR1 KGHSH, CDR2 LQKENI. The CDR3 consists of 16 residues.

The V and J genes are TRBV5-1 and TRBJ2-6; unclear D gene. This CDR3 has 16 amino acids. V was pared by 0 bases and J by 0 bases, with 7 bases between. The V gene's germline CDR1 is SGHRS and CDR2 YFSETQ. This CDR3 reads CASSLVGTSGANVLTF. The CDR3 DNA is TGCGCCAGCAGCTTGGTAGGAACCTCTGGGGCCAACGTCCTGACTTTC. Supplemented by reference TRBV5-1 and TRBJ2-6, the full variable domain reads KAGVTQTPRYLIKTRGQQVTLSCSPISGHRSVSWYQQTPGQGLQFLFEYFSETQRNKGNFPGRFSGRQFSNSRSEMNVSTLELGDSALYLCASSLVGTSGANVLTFGAGSRLTVL.

V gene TRBV5-4 combines with J gene TRBJ1-1, with a weak D call TRBD1 (6 bases). Germline V gene sequence: CDR1 SGHNT, CDR2 YYREEE (reference sequence). The V and J ends lost 7 bases and 4 bases respectively, with 14 bases between them. The length of the CDR3 is 13 residues. The CDR3 sequence is CASFAPRGTEAFF. CDR3 in DNA: TGTGCCAGCTTTGCTCCCAGGGGCACTGAAGCTTTCTTT.

V gene TRBV7-8 combines with J gene TRBJ2-7; no clear D gene. The length of the CDR3 is 12 residues. Germline V lookup: CDR1 SGHVS, CDR2 FQNEAQ. Between the trimmed V and J ends, which lost 1 base and 6 bases, there was a span of 7 bases. CDR3 in DNA: TGTGCCAGCAGCTTAGTCGCGGCCGAGCAGTACTTC. Its protein product is CASSLVAAEQYF.

The chain joins TRBV29-1 to TRBJ1-2; the match to TRBD1 covers 7 bases. The junction had 10 bases not matched to a gene; V was cut back by 2 bases and J by 4 bases. Germline V gives CDR1 SQVTM, CDR2 ANQGSEA. This CDR3 has 15 residues. The CDR3 sequence is CSVESPYRGSYGYTF. The DNA of the CDR3 is TGCAGCGTTGAATCCCCTTACAGGGGTAGCTATGGCTACACCTTC. The variable domain in full, completed from reference TRBV29-1 and TRBJ1-2, reads SAVISQKPSRDICQRGTSLTIQCQVDSQVTMMFWYRQQPGQSLTLIATANQGSEATYESGFVIDKFPISRPNLTFSTLTVSNMSPEDSSIYLCSVESPYRGSYGYTFGSGTRLTVV.

The chain couples TRBV5-1 to TRBJ1-2, with 8 nucleotides matching TRBD1. Germline CDR1 is SGHRS and CDR2 is YFSETQ. With 3 bases clipped from V and 1 base from J, the junction kept 8 bases outside the gene matches. The CDR3 loop spans 16 amino acids. The CDR3 spells CASSSGTGPLNYGYTF. For the CDR3, the DNA is TGCGCCAGCAGCTCCGGGACAGGACCCCTTAACTATGGCTACACCTTC.

The chain is built from TRBV6-6 and TRBJ1-1, with 7 bases lining up with TRBD1. CDR1 MNHNY and CDR2 SVGAGI come from the germline V gene (reference sequence). V was pared by 10 bases and J by 6 bases, with 11 bases of the junction left unmatched. This CDR3 comprises 13 residues. The CDR3 sequence is CATTQQGSPEAFF. The CDR3 region has the DNA TGTGCCACCACCCAACAGGGGAGCCCTGAAGCTTTCTTT.

The rearrangement uses TRBV13 and TRBJ1-2; D is unresolved. Germline CDR1 PRHDT, CDR2 FYEKMQ (reference sequence). The V gene lost 0 bases and the J gene lost 4 bases, with 6 bases spanning the gap. This CDR3 comprises 13 residues. The CDR3 DNA sequence: TGTGCCAGCAGCTTAGGCAGTCTCTATGGCTACACCTTC. This gives the protein CASSLGSLYGYTF. Together with reference TRBV13 and TRBJ1-2, the CDR3 gives the full variable domain: AAGVIQSPRHLIKEKRETATLKCYPIPRHDTVYWYQQGPGQDPQFLISFYEKMQSDKGSIPDRFSAQQFSDYHSELNMSSLELGDSALYFCASSLGSLYGYTFGSGTRLTVV.